These 24 T cell receptor beta chains originate from one sample sequenced in a study of Graves' ophthalmopathy and Graves' hyperthyroidism. Amplified material comprised TCR beta CDR3 regions derived from RNA transcripts. An initial RT-PCR round employing HTBI primers preceded a second-round multiplex PCR. MiXCR was run by TCRdb on the multiplex PCR reads, yielding one entry per CDR3 protein. The table has roughly 480,000 distinct CDR3 sequences, roughly an eighth seen once. The sequencing sample was made of blood. These TCRs come from a woman younger than 45 with Graves' ophthalmopathy.

This clonotype was recorded at least ten times. This sequence joins TRBV28 and TRBJ1-1, with 7 bases fitting TRBD1. The CDR3 length is 15 residues. In germline, CDR1 is MDHEN, CDR2 SYDVKM. With 7 bases clipped from V and 5 bases from J, the junction kept 13 bases outside the gene matches. The CDR3 DNA follows: TGTGCCAGCACCCCCGACAGGGTACTCGGAACTGAAGCTTTCTTT. This translates into CASTPDRVLGTEAFF.

This clonotype was observed at least ten times. The rearrangement joins TRBV5-1 to TRBJ2-2; D possibly corresponds to TRBD1 (6 bases). The CDR3 contains 15 residues. Trimming shortened V by 0 bases and J by 4 bases, and 10 bases separated the two germline ends. The germline gives CDR1 SGHRS, CDR2 YFSETQ. CDR3 region: CASSLAAGVTGELFF. The DNA for the CDR3 is TGCGCCAGCAGCTTGGCCGCAGGGGTCACCGGGGAGCTGTTTTTT.

This clonotype was seen ten or more times. The CDR3 spells CAGTVFTNYGYTF. CDR3 coding DNA: TGTGCCGGTACAGTTTTCACTAACTATGGCTACACCTTC. This sequence joins TRBV30 and TRBJ1-2; D is uncertain. Germline CDR1 reads GTSNPN; CDR2 reads SVGIG (reference sequence). This CDR3 spans 13 amino acids. The V and J ends lost 8 bases and 0 bases respectively, with 13 bases between them.

This clonotype was counted many times. The chain carries TRBV24-1 and TRBJ2-2; TRBD1 or TRBD2 may be the D gene (5 bases each). This CDR3 has 13 amino acids. V lost 9 bases, J lost 2 bases, and 9 bases lay in between. Germline V CDR1 and CDR2: KGHDR, SFDVKD. The DNA of the CDR3 is TGTGCCACCGGGACCCTCAACACCGGGGAGCTGTTTTTT. Its protein is CATGTLNTGELFF.

A word on this clonotype: This may arise from a read error, as a much more abundant clone is one base away. The chain has TRBV30 and TRBJ1-1; D might be TRBD1 (5 bases). Germline-derived CDR1 and CDR2 are GTSNPN and SVGIG (reference sequence). CDR3 size: 14 residues. The CDR3 loop reads CAWSVPYSGATTRF. The DNA of the CDR3 is TGTGCCTGGAGTGTACCCTATTCCGGGGCAACCACTCGTTTT.

This clonotype was seen many times. The chain couples TRBV28 to TRBJ1-2, with no clear D. Trimming shortened V by 6 bases and J by 5 bases, and 22 bases separated the two germline ends. This CDR3 spans 16 amino acids. Looked up from germline, CDR1 is MDHEN and CDR2 is SYDVKM. This CDR3 reads CASSPSLGQELYGYTF. CDR3 nucleotides: TGTGCCAGCAGCCCATCCTTAGGGCAGGAATTATATGGCTACACCTTC.

V and J are TRBV11-2 and TRBJ2-7; possibly TRBD1 or TRBD2 for D (7 bases each). The CDR3 is made up of 15 amino acids. Germline CDR1 SGHAT, CDR2 FQNNGV. V was cut by 1 base and J by 5 bases, with 15 bases left in between. CDR3 region: CASSLAPRGGDEQYF. The CDR3 nucleotides read TGTGCCAGCAGCTTAGCTCCCAGGGGGGGCGACGAGCAGTACTTC.

This clonotype was seen many times. J is TRBJ2-7 and V is TRBV28; D call uncertain. There are 18 residues in the CDR3. Per the germline V gene, CDR1 is MDHEN and CDR2 is SYDVKM. The V end lost 7 bases, the J end lost 0 bases, and 25 bases lay between the germline ends. The CDR3: CASTVSYLGFGDSYEQYF. For the CDR3, the DNA is TGTGCCAGCACAGTTTCGTACCTTGGTTTTGGGGACTCCTACGAGCAGTACTTC.

This clonotype was observed at least ten times. This chain connects TRBV7-3 to TRBJ2-5; TRBD2 might be the D (6 bases). The CDR3 extends over 18 amino acids. V lost 2 bases, J lost 5 bases, and 24 bases lay in between. Germline CDR1 is SGHTA and CDR2 is FQGTGA. CDR3 loop: CASSLGAPGTRGAETQYF. The CDR3 nucleotides read TGTGCCAGCAGCTTAGGTGCCCCTGGAACGCGCGGGGCGGAGACCCAGTACTTC.

This clonotype was found many times. The rearrangement links TRBV15 to TRBJ2-5, with D uncertain. V was cut by 2 bases and J by 8 bases, with 18 bases left in between. This CDR3 contains 15 residues. Germline values: CDR1 LNHNV, CDR2 YYDKDF (reference sequence). For the CDR3, the DNA is TGTGCCACCAGCAGAAAGACCCAATGGAGCTCCACCCAGTACTTC. This encodes CATSRKTQWSSTQYF.

About this clonotype itself: This may arise from a read error, as a much more abundant clone is one base away. Because it lacks the conserved phenylalanine or tryptophan at the end, this CDR3 is likely a read error. CDR3 in DNA: TGTGCCAGCAGCTTAGGAGGGGTTGGTAAGGCCGAGCAGTACTAC. Translation gives CASSLGGVGKAEQYY. The J gene is TRBJ2-7, the V gene TRBV7-2, with D possibly called TRBD1 or TRBD2 (5 bases each). The CDR3 length is 15 residues. V was shortened by 1 base and J by 6 bases, with 16 bases between the two germline ends. Germline V gene data show CDR1 as SGHTA and CDR2 as FQGNSA.

This clonotype occurred many times. Here the CDR3 DNA reads TGTGCCAGCAGCGTCTCGGCTAGGGGTAATCAGCCCCAGCATTTT. Translation: CASSVSARGNQPQHF. V is TRBV9 and J is TRBJ1-5; D is possibly TRBD1 (5 bases). The CDR3 length is 15 residues. Germline assignment: CDR1 SGDLS and CDR2 YYNGEE. V lost 2 bases to trimming and J lost 4 bases, with 13 bases between them.

The sample holds many counts of this clonotype. The chain combines TRBV12-3 or TRBV12-4 with TRBJ1-2; 7 bases match TRBD1. This CDR3 has 15 amino acids. The J segment lost 5 bases and the V segment lost 8 bases, leaving 14 bases of the junction unmatched. This CDR3 reads CASGLAAGTAYGYTF. The CDR3 DNA reads TGTGCCAGCGGTCTTGCGGCGGGGACAGCATATGGCTACACCTTC.

This clonotype was detected many times. The chain links TRBV2 to TRBJ2-7; D unresolved. V was cut by 6 bases and J by 0 bases, with 15 bases left in between. Germline loops: CDR1 SNHLY, CDR2 FYNNEI. This CDR3 comprises 15 residues. The CDR3 bases are TGTGCCAGCAGGGTCTCTGGATTGAGCTCCTACGAGCAGTACTTC. It translates to CASRVSGLSSYEQYF.

The rearrangement uses TRBV6-1 and TRBJ2-7; 8 bases agree with TRBD2. The CDR3 contains 15 residues. V was clipped by 4 bases and J by 2 bases; unmatched bases: 7. CDR1 is MNHNS, CDR2 SASEGT, per germline. CDR3 protein: CASSGAGVVTYEQYF. Written as DNA, the CDR3 is TGTGCCAGCAGTGGAGCGGGAGTCGTAACCTACGAGCAGTACTTC.

This clonotype showed up many times. The gene calls are TRBV4-1 and TRBJ1-2; D gene ambiguous. Germline CDR1 and CDR2: MGHRA and YSYEKL. The CDR3 is 15 residues long. V gave up 2 bases and J gave up 6 bases, with 16 bases separating them. The CDR3 nucleotides are TGCGCCAGCAGCCAACCCCCGAGGGAGCTCAATGGCTACACCTTC. Protein product: CASSQPPRELNGYTF.

The sample holds many counts of this clonotype. The chain employs TRBV30 and TRBJ1-2; D is unresolved. This CDR3 region has 8 residues. With 8 bases removed from V and 5 bases from J, the gap between germline ends came to 3 bases. Germline CDR1 and CDR2: GTSNPN and SVGIG (reference sequence). The CDR3 spells CAGYGYTF. In DNA, the CDR3 is TGTGCCGGTTATGGCTACACCTTC.

This clonotype was seen at least ten times. The CDR3 region has the DNA TGTGCCAGTGGGGGACAGGACCACTATGGCTACACCTTC. This codes for CASGGQDHYGYTF. The chain joins TRBV12-3 or TRBV12-4 to TRBJ1-2, with 8 bases matching TRBD1. The CDR3 is made up of 13 amino acids. V shed 9 bases, J shed 3 bases, and the junction held 6 bases outside the gene matches.

There are many counts of this clonotype. The V gene is TRBV5-1, the J gene TRBJ1-1; D unclear. With 4 bases removed from V and 5 bases from J, the gap between germline ends came to 18 bases. CDR1 is SGHRS and CDR2 is YFSETQ in the germline V gene. The CDR3 contains 15 residues. CDR3 sequence: CASSPREGSGTEAFF. Written as DNA, the CDR3 is TGCGCCAGCAGCCCCCGTGAGGGATCGGGGACTGAAGCTTTCTTT. Drawing the rest from reference TRBV5-1 and TRBJ1-1, the complete variable domain is KAGVTQTPRYLIKTRGQQVTLSCSPISGHRSVSWYQQTPGQGLQFLFEYFSETQRNKGNFPGRFSGRQFSNSRSEMNVSTLELGDSALYLCASSPREGSGTEAFFGQGTRLTVV.

The chain carries TRBV30 and TRBJ1-1; no clear D gene. This CDR3 contains 12 residues. The ends were cut back, 4 bases at V and 4 bases at J, with 10 bases in the middle. Germline V lookup: CDR1 GTSNPN, CDR2 SVGIG (reference sequence). The DNA of the CDR3 is TGTGCCTGGAAGAGGGTAGTCACTGAAGCTTTCTTT. Translation: CAWKRVVTEAFF.

This clonotype has at least ten counts. This sequence joins TRBV29-1 and TRBJ1-1; D is unclear. The CDR3 is 16 residues long. CDR1 is SQVTM and CDR2 is ANQGSEA in the germline V gene. The germline V and J ends were trimmed by 0 bases and 3 bases, with 17 bases remaining between them. CDR3 sequence reads: CSVEDGPLTGHTEAFF. DNA of the CDR3: TGCAGCGTTGAAGACGGACCCTTAACCGGTCACACTGAAGCTTTCTTT.

V usage is TRBV5-1 and J usage is TRBJ1-2; D perhaps matches TRBD1 (5 bases). This CDR3 is built from 16 residues. V lost 1 base, J lost 2 bases, and 15 bases lay in between. From germline, CDR1 is SGHRS and CDR2 YFSETQ. CDR3 in amino acids: CASSLKPGQPNYGYTF. The DNA of the CDR3 is TGCGCCAGCAGCTTGAAACCAGGACAACCCAACTATGGCTACACCTTC.

This clonotype was picked up many times. This chain connects TRBV12-3 or TRBV12-4 to TRBJ1-2, with D perhaps matching TRBD1 (5 bases). CDR3 length equals 13 residues. The V end lost 7 bases, the J end lost 4 bases, and 13 bases lay between the germline ends. CDR3 region: CASIYSGSYGYTF. CDR3 nucleotides: TGTGCCAGCATCTACTCAGGGAGCTATGGCTACACCTTC.

This clonotype was counted many times. The CDR3 sequence: CASSVGTGGSQPQHF. CDR3 in DNA: TGTGCCAGCAGCGTAGGGACAGGGGGCAGCCAGCCCCAGCATTTT. V usage is TRBV9 and J usage is TRBJ1-5, with 11 bases matching TRBD1. The CDR3 consists of 15 residues. V lost 0 bases, J lost 7 bases, and 3 bases stayed unmatched. The V gene's germline CDR1 is SGDLS and CDR2 YYNGEE.